A single sample is the source of the 29 T cell receptor beta chains below, sequenced in a study of graft-versus-host responses after intestinal transplantation. These receptors are not linked to any known antigen. Sequenced by immunoSEQ multiplex PCR; TCRdb stores in-frame clones only, minus some. The data show more than 65,000 clones, around 93% seen once. The input for sequencing was unstimulated CD8+ T cells sorted from spleen or lymph node cells, taken before transplant. The receptors originated from a human donor who was the organ donor for an intestinal transplant.

V and J are TRBV13 and TRBJ2-1; TRBD2 matches 7 bases. The CDR3 sequence is 14 residues long. Germline CDR1 is PRHDT and CDR2 is FYEKMQ (reference sequence). The V segment lost 5 bases and the J segment 6 bases; nucleotides outside the gene matches: 7. The CDR3 nucleotides read TGTGCCAGCAGCCAGCGGGGAGCCCGCAATGAGCAGTTCTTC. This encodes CASSQRGARNEQFF. Full variable domain (missing parts from reference TRBV13 and TRBJ2-1): AAGVIQSPRHLIKEKRETATLKCYPIPRHDTVYWYQQGPGQDPQFLISFYEKMQSDKGSIPDRFSAQQFSDYHSELNMSSLELGDSALYFCASSQRGARNEQFFGPGTRLTVL.

CDR3 coding DNA: TGTGCCAGCAGTGACCCCACACAAGAGACCCAGTACTTC. This translates into CASSDPTQETQYF. The V and J genes are TRBV6-4 and TRBJ2-5; D remains unclear. Germline values: CDR1 MRHNA, CDR2 SNTAGT. The V end lost 2 bases, the J end lost 2 bases, and 6 bases lay between the germline ends. This CDR3 is built from 13 residues.

This clone was detected once. This sequence joins TRBV28 and TRBJ2-7; D call uncertain. Trimming took 1 base from V and 5 from J, leaving 9 bases between them. The CDR3 is 13 amino acids. In germline, CDR1 is MDHEN, CDR2 SYDVKM. Written as DNA, the CDR3 is TGTGCCAGCAGTTTATACCCAGACAACGAGCAGTACTTC. Residues: CASSLYPDNEQYF.

The chain joins TRBV5-6 to TRBJ2-7; maybe TRBD1 (5 bases). This CDR3 comprises 15 residues. Germline CDR1 and CDR2: SGHDT and YYEEEE. Deletions cut 2 bases from V and 2 bases from J, with 14 bases between. CDR3 sequence reads: CASSFGYRKAYEQYF. CDR3 bases: TGTGCCAGCAGCTTCGGATACAGGAAAGCCTACGAGCAGTACTTC.

The chain joins TRBV28 to TRBJ1-2, with a weak D call TRBD1 (5 bases). The CDR3 contains 15 residues. CDR1 and CDR2 from the germline V gene are MDHEN and SYDVKM. Trimming cost V 6 bases and J 4 bases, with 18 bases left between them. Here the CDR3 DNA reads TGTGCCAGCAGCCTGACGGGGGGGGGAGCCTATGGCTACACCTTC. Its protein is CASSLTGGGAYGYTF.

The genes are TRBV6-5 and TRBJ1-5; D might be TRBD1 (6 bases). Germline CDR1 and CDR2: MNHEY and SVGAGI. The CDR3 has 15 amino acids. V lost 9 bases and J 1 base, leaving 16 bases between the germline ends. CDR3 region: CASSPFRGSNQPQHF. The CDR3 DNA reads as TGTGCCAGTAGCCCCTTCAGGGGAAGCAATCAGCCCCAGCATTTT.

With respect to this clone: At one of its ends the junction is not consistent with the germline gene, which may arise from a read error. The chain joins TRBV11-2 to TRBJ2-7; possible D gene TRBD1, 5 bases. The CDR3 totals 13 residues. Germline V gene sequence: CDR1 SGHAT, CDR2 FQNNGV. CDR3 in amino acids: CASSLDSSYEQYF. The CDR3 DNA reads TGTGCCAGCAGCCTAGACAGCTCCTACGAGCAGTACTTC.

The chain uses TRBV27 and TRBJ2-7; D perhaps matches TRBD1 (6 bases). Germline-derived CDR1 and CDR2 are MNHEY and SMNVEV (reference sequence). V lost 10 bases and J 2 bases, leaving 15 bases between the germline ends. This CDR3 is built from 13 residues. The CDR3 loop reads CATSLTGAYEQYF. The CDR3 DNA sequence: TGTGCCACCTCCCTGACAGGAGCCTACGAGCAGTACTTC.

The genes are TRBV19 and TRBJ1-5; tentative D call: TRBD1 (5 bases). V was trimmed by 5 bases and J by 5 bases, leaving 10 bases between them. The germline CDR1 and CDR2 sequences are LNHDA and SQIVND (reference sequence). This CDR3 region has 13 residues. CDR3 loop: CASSGAVHQPQHF. The DNA of the CDR3 is TGTGCCAGTAGTGGGGCTGTACATCAGCCCCAGCATTTT.

The chain links TRBV27 to TRBJ2-2; D gene uncertain. The CDR3 extends over 15 amino acids. Germline CDR1 is MNHEY and CDR2 is SMNVEV (reference sequence). V lost 2 bases and J 4 bases, leaving 11 bases between the germline ends. For the CDR3, the DNA is TGTGCCAGCAGTTTAACCCGAAGAGCCACCGGGGAGCTGTTTTTT. It is translated as CASSLTRRATGELFF.

The gene calls are TRBV11-2 and TRBJ2-1; TRBD1 aligns across 11 bases. Germline V gene data show CDR1 as SGHAT and CDR2 as FQNNGV. The CDR3 contains 15 residues. The V gene end was trimmed by 1 base and the J gene end by 9 bases; junction bases not matched to a gene: 5. This chain's CDR3 is CASSLGTGGVPEQFF. DNA of the CDR3: TGTGCCAGCAGCTTAGGGACAGGGGGCGTTCCTGAGCAGTTCTTC.

The J gene is TRBJ2-3, the V gene TRBV6-1, with TRBD2 matching over 9 bases. This CDR3 contains 17 residues. The germline V gene has CDR1 MNHNS and CDR2 SASEGT. Trimming cost V 0 bases and J 4 bases; bases outside gene matches: 8. Here the CDR3 reads CASSEAVAGVLSDTQYF. CDR3 coding DNA: TGTGCCAGCAGTGAAGCGGTAGCGGGGGTTTTGTCAGATACGCAGTATTTT.

This chain joins TRBV2 and TRBJ2-2, with 12 bases lining up with TRBD1. The CDR3 is made up of 15 amino acids. Germline values: CDR1 SNHLY, CDR2 FYNNEI. After removal of 8 bases from V and 4 bases from J, the junction contained 5 bases not matched to a gene. The CDR3 sequence is CASWDRGLGTGELFF. The CDR3 DNA sequence: TGTGCCAGCTGGGACAGGGGGCTCGGCACCGGGGAGCTGTTTTTT.

The V call is TRBV4-1, the J call TRBJ1-1, with 9 bases identical to TRBD1. The CDR3 runs 17 residues. Germline CDR1 MGHRA, CDR2 YSYEKL. With V trimmed by 5 bases and J by 0 bases, 10 bases remained unmatched. CDR3: CASSGTGLGLVNTEAFF. For the CDR3, the DNA is TGCGCCAGCAGCGGGACAGGGTTGGGTCTCGTGAACACTGAAGCTTTCTTT.

This sequence joins TRBV9 and TRBJ2-3; TRBD1 is a possible D gene (6 bases). Looked up from germline, CDR1 is SGDLS and CDR2 is YYNGEE. Trimming cost V 0 bases and J 0 bases, with 17 bases left between them. The CDR3 sequence is 18 residues long. CDR3 sequence reads: CASSVEFAGTLSTDTQYF. CDR3 coding DNA: TGTGCCAGCAGCGTAGAGTTCGCCGGGACACTCAGCACAGATACGCAGTATTTT.

The CDR3 loop reads CASSPTGLHTGELFF. The CDR3 region has the DNA TGTGCCAGCAGCCCGACAGGGCTCCACACCGGGGAGCTGTTTTTT. This chain connects TRBV4-2 to TRBJ2-2; 7 nucleotides match TRBD1. V dropped 4 bases and J dropped 3; count of bases not matched to a gene: 5. Germline CDR1 reads LGHNA; CDR2 reads YNFKEQ. This CDR3 spans 15 amino acids.

The V gene is TRBV4-1, the J gene TRBJ1-2; D is uncertain. Looked up from germline, CDR1 is MGHRA and CDR2 is YSYEKL. Trimming stripped 1 base from V and 4 bases from J, with 7 bases between. The CDR3 is 13 amino acids. As DNA, the CDR3 is TGCGCCAGCAGCCAAGTGGCAGGCTATGGCTACACCTTC. Amino acid sequence: CASSQVAGYGYTF.

V and J are TRBV15 and TRBJ2-3; D remains unclear. V was clipped by 0 bases and J by 4 bases, with 11 bases between them. The CDR3 consists of 15 residues. Germline V gene data show CDR1 as LNHNV and CDR2 as YYDKDF (reference sequence). The CDR3 DNA follows: TGTGCCACCAGCAGAGATTCTTCCGCGTCAGATACGCAGTATTTT. Protein product: CATSRDSSASDTQYF.

J is TRBJ1-1 and V is TRBV27, with D maybe TRBD1 (5 bases). The germline V gene encodes CDR1 MNHEY and CDR2 SMNVEV (reference sequence). The V end lost 5 bases, the J end lost 1 base, and 14 bases lay between the germline ends. CDR3 length: 15 amino acids. This chain's CDR3 is CASSPFRQTNTEAFF. In DNA, the CDR3 is TGTGCCAGCAGTCCCTTTCGACAGACGAACACTGAAGCTTTCTTT.

The chain carries TRBV4-2 and TRBJ1-1; D possibly corresponds to TRBD1 (5 bases). CDR1 LGHNA and CDR2 YNFKEQ come from the germline V gene. The V gene lost 2 bases and the J gene lost 7 bases, with 11 bases spanning the gap. The CDR3 length is 13 residues. The CDR3 loop is CASSQWPGGEAFF. CDR3 DNA: TGTGCCAGCAGCCAATGGCCGGGGGGTGAAGCTTTCTTT.

Regarding this clone: Other nucleotide sequences in the sample specify the same CDR3. The chain couples TRBV7-2 to TRBJ2-7; 10 bases line up with TRBD2. This CDR3 spans 15 amino acids. Trimming took 3 bases from V and 0 from J; bases not matched to a gene: 2. Per germline, CDR1 SGHTA and CDR2 FQGNSA. The CDR3 DNA reads TGTGCCAGCAGCTTGTCTAGCGGGGGCTCCTACGAGCAGTACTTC. This translates into CASSLSSGGSYEQYF.

The chain links TRBV4-2 to TRBJ1-2; the match to TRBD1 covers 12 bases. The germline V gene encodes CDR1 LGHNA and CDR2 YNFKEQ. The CDR3 sequence is 16 residues long. V trimming: 2 bases; J trimming: 3 bases; junction bases outside the gene matches: 4. CDR3 coding DNA: TGTGCCAGCAGCCAACAAGGGACAGGGGGCGACTATGGCTACACCTTC. Encoded protein: CASSQQGTGGDYGYTF.

The chain recombines TRBV5-5 with TRBJ2-5; TRBD2 matches at 12 bases. With V trimmed by 6 bases and J by 0 bases, 6 bases remained unmatched. The CDR3 consists of 16 residues. From germline, CDR1 is SGHKS and CDR2 YYEKEE (reference sequence). The CDR3 DNA follows: TGTGCCAGCATACCTAGCGGGGGGGGGTACCAAGAGACCCAGTACTTC. Protein product: CASIPSGGGYQETQYF.

V gene TRBV18 combines with J gene TRBJ2-7; 7 positions match TRBD1. Germline V gene sequence: CDR1 KGHSH, CDR2 LQKENI. This CDR3 has 11 residues. V lost 6 bases, J lost 8 bases, and 4 bases stayed unmatched. CDR3 DNA: TGTGCCAGCTCCCAGGGACAGAAGCAGTACTTC. Translated, it gives CASSQGQKQYF.

The chain uses TRBV19 and TRBJ2-2; weak D call: TRBD1 (6 bases). V lost 5 bases, J lost 4 bases, and 11 bases lay in between. Germline V gene sequence: CDR1 LNHDA, CDR2 SQIVND (reference sequence). The CDR3 runs to 14 residues. The CDR3 nucleotides read TGTGCCAGTAGTGAGGACAGATTCACCGGGGAGCTGTTTTTT. It yields the protein CASSEDRFTGELFF.

In this sample, this clone turned up once. This chain connects TRBV5-6 to TRBJ2-1; 12 nucleotides line up with TRBD2. CDR1 and CDR2 (germline): SGHDT, YYEEEE. This CDR3 spans 16 amino acids. The V and J ends lost 4 bases and 10 bases, in that order; junction bases with no gene match: 12. The CDR3 is CASSHTSGGYYGEQFF. In nucleotides, the CDR3 is TGTGCCAGCAGCCATACTAGCGGGGGGTACTACGGGGAGCAGTTCTTC.

The J gene is TRBJ1-2, the V gene TRBV29-1; 7 positions match TRBD1. Trimming took 4 bases from V and 3 from J; bases not matched to a gene: 2. This CDR3 has 12 amino acids. Germline CDR1 is SQVTM and CDR2 is ANQGSEA. Here the CDR3 DNA reads TGCAGCGTTGTAGGGACAGACTATGGCTACACCTTC. Amino acid sequence: CSVVGTDYGYTF. Combining the CDR3 with reference TRBV29-1 and TRBJ1-2 gives the whole variable domain SAVISQKPSRDICQRGTSLTIQCQVDSQVTMMFWYRQQPGQSLTLIATANQGSEATYESGFVIDKFPISRPNLTFSTLTVSNMSPEDSSIYLCSVVGTDYGYTFGSGTRLTVV.

The chain joins TRBV28 to TRBJ2-7; D is possibly TRBD2 (6 bases). CDR3 length equals 16 residues. Trimming removed 6 bases at V and 4 bases at J, with 22 bases between. CDR1 and CDR2 (germline): MDHEN, SYDVKM. CDR3 sequence reads: CASSYPSGTPGYEQYF. For the CDR3, the DNA is TGTGCCAGCAGCTATCCTTCCGGGACTCCCGGATACGAGCAGTACTTC.

This clone was detected once. V and J are TRBV9 and TRBJ2-5; D gene unclear. Gene TRBJ2-7 matches the end of the DNA better, so the J call may be wrong. The CDR3 is 13 residues long. CDR1 and CDR2 from the germline V gene are SGDLS and YYNGEE. CDR3 sequence reads: CASSAANPYEQYF. The CDR3 nucleotides are TGTGCCAGCAGCGCCGCCAACCCCTACGAGCAGTACTTC.